The TCR beta chain under discussion was sequenced for a study of blood T cells in healthy people across ages. Looking at the study overall: About one barcoded TCR beta cDNA was captured per two T cells.

The V gene end was trimmed by 2 bases and the J gene end by 11 bases; junction bases not matched to a gene: 10. This CDR3 contains 14 residues. Combining a sample-barcoded 5' primer with a J-beta primer mix, a second PCR ran for about 7 to 11 cycles. TCRdb reprocessed the 5' RACE reads via MiXCR and lists one record per CDR3 protein. The sample lists 1.5 million to 2 million distinct CDR3 sequences; roughly 49% were seen once. With each sample, at least 6 micrograms of total RNA were extracted. This clonotype was seen a few times. This TCR derives from a woman in her 40s in good health. Sample: blood. The rearrangement joins TRBV12-3 or TRBV12-4 to TRBJ2-5, with 8 bases that match TRBD1. The CDR3 reads CASSLWQGAEEQYF. The CDR3 coding sequence is TGTGCCAGCAGTTTATGGCAGGGGGCTGAGGAGCAGTACTTC.